This passage covers 8 T cell receptor beta chains from one sample sequenced in a study of blood T cells in healthy people across ages. Primed by a sample-barcoded 5' primer and a J-beta primer mix, a second PCR proceeded for roughly 6 to 12 cycles. MiXCR, applied by TCRdb to the 5' RACE reads, yields one record per CDR3 protein. The sample includes more than 1.4 million distinct CDR3 sequences, 42% seen only once; the top ten take roughly 8.2%. Specimen: blood. These receptor sequences come from a woman aged 18-29 years in good health.

The DNA of the CDR3 is TGTGCCAGCCCCCTACGGGGGGGCACCTACGAGCAGTACTTC. It specifies CASPLRGGTYEQYF. V gene TRBV6-5 combines with J gene TRBJ2-7; 8 nucleotides align to TRBD2. Germline V CDR1 and CDR2: MNHEY, SVGAGI. J lost 2 bases, V lost 8 bases, and 8 bases had no gene match. This CDR3 is built from 14 residues.

V gene TRBV6-1 combines with J gene TRBJ1-1; the match to TRBD1 covers 8 bases. V was pared by 6 bases and J by 1 base, with 7 bases of the junction left unmatched. Per the germline V gene, CDR1 is MNHNS and CDR2 is SASEGT. The CDR3 consists of 15 residues. CDR3 sequence reads: CASRGRGQGNTEAFF. In DNA, the CDR3 is TGTGCCAGCAGGGGACGCGGACAGGGGAACACTGAAGCTTTCTTT.

This clonotype was seen a handful of times. The chain couples TRBV20-1 to TRBJ2-3; unclear D gene. Per germline, CDR1 DFQATT and CDR2 SNEGSKA (reference sequence). The V and J ends lost 4 bases and 1 base respectively, with 12 bases between them. The CDR3 totals 14 residues. The CDR3 region is CSATGLGGTDTQYF. The CDR3 DNA sequence: TGCAGTGCTACAGGCCTCGGTGGCACAGATACGCAGTATTTT.

This clonotype was seen a few times. The chain links TRBV20-1 to TRBJ2-3; 7 nucleotides line up with TRBD1. Germline assignment: CDR1 DFQATT and CDR2 SNEGSKA (reference sequence). Trimming at V came to 3 bases and at J to 1 base, leaving 7 bases not matched to a gene. This CDR3 contains 15 residues. CDR3 sequence (DNA): TGCAGTGCTAGCAGCCGGGACAGACGCACAGATACGCAGTATTTT. Translation gives CSASSRDRRTDTQYF.

This chain connects TRBV2 to TRBJ2-4, with D perhaps matching TRBD2 (7 bases). The CDR3 runs to 14 residues. V lost 8 bases and J 3 bases, leaving 14 bases between the germline ends. Germline loops: CDR1 SNHLY, CDR2 FYNNEI. The CDR3 reads CASGGALNKNIQYF. The CDR3 DNA sequence: TGTGCCAGCGGGGGGGCCCTCAACAAAAACATTCAGTACTTC. Together with reference TRBV2 and TRBJ2-4, the CDR3 gives the full variable domain: EPEVTQTPSHQVTQMGQEVILRCVPISNHLYFYWYRQILGQKVEFLVSFYNNEISEKSEIFDDQFSVERPDGSNFTLKIRSTKLEDSAMYFCASGGALNKNIQYFGAGTRLSVL.

This clonotype was counted once. The gene calls are TRBV29-1 and TRBJ1-2, with 7 positions matching TRBD1. Germline V CDR1 and CDR2: SQVTM, ANQGSEA. This CDR3 has 14 amino acids. V gave up 4 bases and J gave up 6 bases; unmatched junction bases: 11. In DNA form, the CDR3 reads TGCAGCGTTGCCCCGACGACAGGGTTGAATGGCTACACCTTC. Its translation is CSVAPTTGLNGYTF.

This clonotype was seen only a few times. The V call is TRBV3-1, the J call TRBJ2-7; D possibly matches TRBD1 or TRBD2 (5 bases each). With 3 bases removed from V and 4 bases from J, the gap between germline ends came to 13 bases. From germline, CDR1 is LGHDT and CDR2 YNNKEL (reference sequence). The CDR3 spans 14 residues. The CDR3 here is CASSHEGGAYEQYF. The DNA of the CDR3 is TGTGCCAGCAGCCACGAGGGTGGGGCATACGAGCAGTACTTC.

This clonotype turned up a few times. V gene TRBV6-1 combines with J gene TRBJ2-5; possibly TRBD2 for D (5 bases). Trimming stripped 10 bases from V and 2 bases from J, with 14 bases between. Germline-derived CDR1 and CDR2 are MNHNS and SASEGT. The CDR3 length is 13 residues. The CDR3 nucleotides are TGTGCCACCTCTACGACTATTCAAGAGACCCAGTACTTC. Protein product: CATSTTIQETQYF.